This T cell receptor beta chain was sequenced during a study of T cell responses to AZD1222 COVID-19 vaccine (TCRdb year 2021). Background for the entire study: A total of about 240 trial participants underwent TCR sequencing, of whom roughly 210 received two doses of AZD1222 and 26 received two doses of the MenACWY control vaccine. Enrollment into the trials was organized by age into subgroups of 18-55, 56-69 and 70-plus years, and those subgroups contained approximately 150, 30 and 60 TCR-sequenced participants, respectively.

Trimming removed 2 bases from V and 7 bases from J, leaving 6 bases between the germline ends. From the germline V gene, CDR1 is SGHTA and CDR2 is FQGTGA. The CDR3 sequence holds 13 residues, the cysteine and phenylalanine included. Of the read, only the CDR3 DNA is kept; its 39 bases are in frame from base 1. The sample's time point label, in plain terms: about 28 days (+/-7) after the second vaccine dose. AZD1222 recipients whose second dose came at about 4 weeks and those whose second dose came at about 12 weeks were combined into one group, since spike-specific TCR depth and breadth did not differ between the two schedules. Vaccinee samples were obtained from the UK trials COV001 and COV002, which included a single-blind randomized controlled phase 2/3 trial of AZD1222 (ChAdOx1 nCoV-19) in healthy adults. For TCRbeta chain sequencing, PBMC samples were collected from trial participants at day 0 and at day 28 after the second dose.

The investigation overall reported the following: The 56-69-year group was small, and its depth increase did not reach significance, likely because of low power. Because no samples from the day 14 peak response were available, repertoires could be characterized only after the peak T cell response. Most participants were white British and females outnumbered males, and the authors suggested that clonal diversity may have been underestimated. CD4 TCRs associated with the vaccine covered the entire spike protein, and the dominant responses were in regions 160-218 and 743-854. Reportedly, close to half of the unique spike-specific TCRs recognized epitopes lying outside the regions that are mutated in the B.1.351 and B.1.1.7 variants. Conclusions about previously exposed vaccinees are limited because only six or seven AZD1222 recipients were SARS-CoV-2 seropositive at baseline. After two AZD1222 doses, spike-specific TCR breadth and depth were significantly higher than at day 0 and than in MenACWY recipients.

This clone was seen more than once but under ten times. The antigen this receptor binds is unknown. One base away there is no much larger clone; base qualities are not given. The CDR3 regions of human TCRbeta chains were analyzed by immunosequencing. Concerning the study's data processing: Repertoire TCRs were matched against a reference library of SARS-CoV-2-specific TCRs generated with the MIRA antigen-specificity platform. Breadth was defined as the fraction of unique TCRs that were SARS-CoV-2-associated, and depth was defined as the fraction of total T cells that were SARS-CoV-2-associated. Each spike-specific TCR was assigned to its reactive spike region and to a CD4 or CD8 class using the MIRA data. Log10-transformed breadth and depth values were compared by one-way ANOVA with Sidak's multiple comparisons tests. In TCRdb, the immuneACCESS table is reduced to in-frame sequences with V and J assigned. These tables do not hold every clone; where another copy was compared, an unresolved V gene accounts for under half, and the others remain unexplained. The D gene and trimming were derived from the DNA, and the V and J assignments and clone size from that table. The sample table holds roughly 150,000 clones, of which about 89% were seen once. 8% to 10% of the sample is in the top ten clones.

The receptor was derived from an adult who received the AZD1222 COVID-19 vaccine. The chain joins TRBV7-3 to TRBJ1-6; confidence is insufficient to name the D gene. The source was peripheral blood, collected 28 days after the second AZD1222 dose. The bases are TGTGCCAGCAGCTTAGTTGCGAATTCACCCCTCCACTTT. This yields the protein CASSLVANSPLHF.